These 22 T cell receptor beta chains were sequenced from one sample in a study of CD8 T cells in ankylosing spondylitis. Study-level results: Ankylosing spondylitis blood appeared to carry a characteristic TCR beta motif of roughly 8 highly homologous variants.

TCRdb re-called the 5' RACE reads through MiXCR, storing one row per CDR3 protein. The sample has approximately 140,000 distinct CDR3 sequences, roughly 17% seen once. Their antigen targets remain unknown. Material: blood, either unsorted or a sorted T cell fraction (not recorded which). The receptors come from a male donor with ankylosing spondylitis.

Only a few counts were recorded for this clonotype. V usage is TRBV7-9 and J usage is TRBJ2-7; tentatively, D is TRBD1 (7 bases). The CDR3 has 14 residues. Trimming removed 10 bases at V and 1 base at J, with 17 bases between. Germline V gives CDR1 SEHNR, CDR2 FQNEAQ (reference sequence). This chain's CDR3 is CAIEEGTVSYEQYF. In DNA form, the CDR3 reads TGTGCCATCGAGGAGGGGACAGTTTCCTACGAGCAGTACTTC.

The chain links TRBV14 to TRBJ1-1; D unclear. The V end was cut by 5 bases, the J end by 3 bases, with 7 bases between. Germline lookup yields CDR1 SGHDN and CDR2 FVKESK. The CDR3 is 12 amino acids. CDR3 in DNA: TGTGCCAGCAGCTCTTGGGACACTGAAGCTTTCTTT. This encodes CASSSWDTEAFF. The full variable domain, with the rest looked up from reference TRBV14 and TRBJ1-1, is EAGVTQFPSHSVIEKGQTVTLRCDPISGHDNLYWYRRVMGKEIKFLLHFVKESKQDESGMPNNRFLAERTGGTYSTLKVQPAELEDSGVYFCASSSWDTEAFFGQGTRLTVV.

In its sample, this clonotype was seen a few times. The rearrangement joins TRBV27 to TRBJ2-7; 8 positions agree with TRBD1. From germline, CDR1 is MNHEY and CDR2 SMNVEV (reference sequence). The CDR3 runs to 15 residues. The V and J ends lost 4 bases and 2 bases, in that order; junction bases with no gene match: 7. CDR3 residues: CASSSGTTGAYEQYF. The CDR3 DNA reads TGTGCCAGCAGTTCTGGGACGACAGGGGCCTACGAGCAGTACTTC.

In its sample, this clonotype was seen many times. The CDR3 bases are TGTGCCAGCACCTACAGGGGGCAGACGGCCCGAACTAGCACAGATACGCAGTATTTT. Its protein is CASTYRGQTARTSTDTQYF. This sequence joins TRBV11-2 and TRBJ2-3, with TRBD1 identical over 9 bases. The V and J ends lost 7 bases and 0 bases, in that order; junction bases with no gene match: 17. The germline V gene has CDR1 SGHAT and CDR2 FQNNGV. CDR3 size: 19 residues. Variable domain in full (rest from reference TRBV11-2 and TRBJ2-3): EAGVAQSPRYKIIEKRQSVAFWCNPISGHATLYWYQQILGQGPKLLIQFQNNGVVDDSQLPKDRFSAERLKGVDSTLKIQPAKLEDSAVYLCASTYRGQTARTSTDTQYFGPGTRLTVL.

A few counts support this clonotype. The V gene is TRBV6-1, the J gene TRBJ2-7; 8 bases fit TRBD1. The germline V gene encodes CDR1 MNHNS and CDR2 SASEGT. The CDR3 extends over 14 amino acids. Losses at the gene ends were 5 bases for V and 3 bases for J; bases not matched to a gene: 6. CDR3 amino acids: CASSQQGVLYEQYF. Written as DNA, the CDR3 is TGTGCCAGCAGTCAACAGGGGGTACTCTACGAGCAGTACTTC.

A note on this clonotype: At one boundary the junction diverges from the germline segment, which might be a read error. The chain is built from TRBV5-1 and TRBJ2-1; 11 nucleotides match TRBD2. This CDR3 comprises 12 residues. Germline V gives CDR1 SGHRS, CDR2 YFSETQ. CDR3 coding DNA: TGCGCCAGCAGCCCGGAGGGACTAGCGGCGAAGTTC. Amino acid sequence: CASSPEGLAAKF. Together with reference TRBV5-1 and TRBJ2-1, the CDR3 gives the full variable domain: KAGVTQTPRYLIKTRGQQVTLSCSPISGHRSVSWYQQTPGQGLQFLFEYFSETQRNKGNFPGRFSGRQFSNSRSEMNVSTLELGDSALYLCASSPEGLAAKFGPGTRLTVL.

This clonotype was seen more than once but under ten times. Written as DNA, the CDR3 is TGTGCCAGCAGTCCCCCGGGACTAGCGGGCGATCTAGATACGCAGTATTTT. Encoded protein: CASSPPGLAGDLDTQYF. The J gene is TRBJ2-3, the V gene TRBV6-1, with TRBD2 matching 12 bases. Germline V gene sequence: CDR1 MNHNS, CDR2 SASEGT. The CDR3 runs 17 residues. The junction had 11 bases not matched to a gene; V was cut back by 5 bases and J by 5 bases.

This clonotype was seen only a few times. This chain uses TRBV9 with TRBJ2-3, with 7 bases fitting TRBD2. The CDR3 extends over 16 amino acids. The germline V gene encodes CDR1 SGDLS and CDR2 YYNGEE. J gave up 4 bases and V 3 bases, and 11 bases lay outside the gene matches. The DNA for the CDR3 is TGTGCCAGCAGCGACCGATCCGGGACTACGGCAGATACGCAGTATTTT. Its protein product is CASSDRSGTTADTQYF.

This clonotype was picked up a small number of times. CDR3 nucleotides: TGTGCCACCAGGACCTGGCAGAGTGAGCAGTTCTTC. Its protein product is CATRTWQSEQFF. The V call is TRBV6-1, the J call TRBJ2-1; unclear D gene. Trimming removed 10 bases from V and 9 bases from J, with 16 bases in between. This CDR3 spans 12 amino acids. Germline CDR1 reads MNHNS; CDR2 reads SASEGT.

The chain links TRBV5-6 to TRBJ2-4; D is uncertain. This CDR3 is 13 amino acids long. With 4 bases removed from V and 1 base from J, the gap between germline ends came to 6 bases. From germline, CDR1 is SGHDT and CDR2 YYEEEE. The chain's CDR3 is CASSGRAKNIQYF. The CDR3 region has the DNA TGTGCCAGCAGCGGTAGGGCCAAAAACATTCAGTACTTC.

Only a few counts were recorded for this clonotype. This rearrangement joins TRBV9 to TRBJ2-7, with 8 positions matching TRBD2. Per the germline V gene, CDR1 is SGDLS and CDR2 is YYNGEE. CDR3 size: 14 residues. V gave up 0 bases and J gave up 5 bases; unmatched junction bases: 4. The CDR3 DNA is TGTGCCAGCAGCGTAGGGACTAGCTTTCACGAGCAGTACTTC. It yields the protein CASSVGTSFHEQYF.

The gene calls are TRBV9 and TRBJ2-1; a possible D gene is TRBD2 (6 bases). The CDR3 extends over 19 amino acids. V was pared by 0 bases and J by 8 bases, with 27 bases between. Germline CDR1 SGDLS, CDR2 YYNGEE. The CDR3 DNA reads as TGTGCCAGCAGCGTAGTTCCTACCTTTCTAGCGCCCTCTAACCATGAGCAGTTCTTC. This translates into CASSVVPTFLAPSNHEQFF.

The chain recombines TRBV7-8 with TRBJ2-3, with D perhaps given as TRBD1 or TRBD2 (5 bases each). This CDR3 spans 15 amino acids. With 3 bases removed from V and 6 bases from J, the gap between germline ends came to 16 bases. Germline CDR1 SGHVS, CDR2 FQNEAQ. The CDR3 bases are TGTGCCAGCAGCTTTGGGGACCCTCAATCGGATACGCAGTATTTT. It codes for CASSFGDPQSDTQYF.

This clonotype has a handful of counts. This chain connects TRBV10-3 to TRBJ1-1; a weak D match, TRBD1 (6 bases). This CDR3 has 19 residues. V dropped 3 bases and J dropped 1 base, with 24 bases sitting between them. Germline V lookup: CDR1 ENHRY, CDR2 SYGVKD. The CDR3 coding sequence is TGTGCCATCAGTGATTTAGGATTGGGGGACACTTCCCGGAACACTGAAGCTTTCTTT. This codes for CAISDLGLGDTSRNTEAFF.

The chain combines TRBV12-5 with TRBJ1-2; D is uncertain. The CDR3 totals 12 residues. CDR1 and CDR2 from the germline V gene are LGHNT and FRNRAP. With 6 bases removed from V and 0 bases from J, the gap between germline ends came to 5 bases. In DNA, the CDR3 is TGTGCTAGTGGGGGAGCTAACTATGGCTACACCTTC. Translation: CASGGANYGYTF.

This clonotype was seen more than once but under ten times. The CDR3 DNA sequence: TGTGCCAGCAGCTTAACTGGGCTAGCGGGGGCCGGGGAGCTGTTTTTT. This encodes CASSLTGLAGAGELFF. The V gene is TRBV7-3, the J gene TRBJ2-2, with 10 bases identical to TRBD2. The CDR3 extends over 16 amino acids. V shed 0 bases, J shed 6 bases, and the junction held 4 bases outside the gene matches. Per germline, CDR1 SGHTA and CDR2 FQGTGA.

This clonotype was seen a few times. J is TRBJ1-1 and V is TRBV25-1; no reliable D call. The CDR3 is 12 amino acids. Trimming removed 3 bases at V and 5 bases at J, with 7 bases between. CDR1 is MGHDK, CDR2 SYGVNS, per germline. The CDR3 region has the DNA TGTGCCAGCAGTGACCCCCGGACTGAAGCTTTCTTT. It translates to CASSDPRTEAFF. The whole variable domain, filled in from reference TRBV25-1 and TRBJ1-1, reads EADIYQTPRYLVIGTGKKITLECSQTMGHDKMYWYQQDPGMELHLIHYSYGVNSTEKGDLSSESTVSRIRTEHFPLTLESARPSHTSQYLCASSDPRTEAFFGQGTRLTVV.

The chain recombines TRBV4-1 with TRBJ2-5, with TRBD2 identical over 9 bases. CDR1 and CDR2 from the germline V gene are MGHRA and YSYEKL. The V segment lost 6 bases and the J segment 7 bases; nucleotides outside the gene matches: 12. The CDR3 contains 15 residues. CDR3 nucleotide sequence: TGCGCCAGCAGTGGCCGACTAGCGGAGCCGGGGACCCAGTACTTC. Its translation is CASSGRLAEPGTQYF.

The rearrangement uses TRBV6-2 or TRBV6-3 and TRBJ2-1; 9 bases match TRBD2. Germline CDR1 MNHEY, CDR2 SVGEGT. This CDR3 has 13 residues. Trimming removed 8 bases from V and 8 bases from J; junction bases left unmatched: 7. The CDR3 loop reads CASPGLAIHEQFF. The CDR3 DNA sequence: TGTGCCAGCCCGGGACTAGCAATCCATGAGCAGTTCTTC.

This clonotype was found a few times. As DNA, the CDR3 is TGCAGCGTTGAACCCCGGGACAGTGAGACCCAGTACTTC. Residues: CSVEPRDSETQYF. The chain links TRBV29-1 to TRBJ2-5; 7 bases align to TRBD1. V gave up 2 bases and J gave up 5 bases; unmatched junction bases: 5. Germline CDR1 and CDR2: SQVTM and ANQGSEA. This CDR3 has 13 residues.

Only a few counts were recorded for this clonotype. The chain recombines TRBV24-1 with TRBJ2-1; maybe TRBD1 (6 bases). Trimming removed 4 bases at V and 7 bases at J, with 13 bases between. The CDR3 totals 14 residues. Germline CDR1 reads KGHDR; CDR2 reads SFDVKD. CDR3 bases: TGTGCCACCAGTGACCCAGGGGCAGGGAATGAGCAGTTCTTC. Amino acid sequence: CATSDPGAGNEQFF.

V gene TRBV5-1 combines with J gene TRBJ2-7; 8 positions agree with TRBD1. The V gene's germline CDR1 is SGHRS and CDR2 YFSETQ. V trimming: 0 bases; J trimming: 2 bases; junction bases outside the gene matches: 7. CDR3 length: 16 amino acids. The DNA for the CDR3 is TGCGCCAGCAGCTTGGGCCCGACAGGGGAGACCTACGAGCAGTACTTC. Protein: CASSLGPTGETYEQYF.